This paragraph covers one TCR beta chain sequence. Antigen specificity is unknown. This sample is part of a study of T cell responses to AZD1222 COVID-19 vaccine. Study in general: Second-dose intervals near 4 or 12 weeks were combined. Whole-study results and caveats: An increase in Spike-specific TCR breadth and depth was observed after two AZD1222 doses.

The CDR3 runs 14 residues. Trimming shortened V by 0 bases and J by 2 bases, and 7 bases separated the two germline ends. The germline CDR1 and CDR2 sequences are SGHTA and FQGTGA. Data came from immunoSEQ multiplex PCR; TCRdb stores just in-frame clones and leaves some out. The repertoire consists of 95,000 to 150,000 clones, with approximately 92% occurring once and the leading ten covering about 1.1%. This receptor was identified in an adult in good health. The source was peripheral blood, collected on day 0 of AZD1222 vaccination. The rearrangement uses TRBV7-3 and TRBJ1-1; possible D gene TRBD1, 5 bases. The CDR3 is CASSLTTVNTEAFF. DNA for the CDR3: TGTGCCAGCAGCTTAACGACAGTTAACACTGAAGCTTTCTTT.